The 30 T cell receptor beta chains in this list originate from one sample, sequenced in a study of a mutant IDH1 vaccine in newly diagnosed glioma. The method was immunoSEQ multiplex PCR; TCRdb's version includes in-frame clones alone and lacks a portion of them. This sample has about 46,000 clones; about three quarters occur once, and the top ten carry approximately 1.8%. As for time point: baseline, week 1 (first vaccination visit). Regarding treatment: pre-vaccination baseline after standard-of-care therapy. The source material was PBMCs, sampled from a glioma patient treated with radiotherapy, temozolomide or both. The receptors stem from a woman aged 40-49 years with glioma.

This rearrangement joins TRBV7-8 to TRBJ1-5; the D is unclear. Germline-derived CDR1 and CDR2 are SGHVS and FQNEAQ. The CDR3 spans 13 residues. V lost 5 bases to trimming and J lost 5 bases, with 10 bases between them. The CDR3 loop is CASSPDSYQPQHF. As DNA, the CDR3 is TGTGCCAGCAGCCCGGACTCGTATCAGCCCCAGCATTTT.

The gene calls are TRBV10-3 and TRBJ1-1, with TRBD1 matching 8 bases. CDR1 and CDR2 from the germline V gene are ENHRY and SYGVKD. The V gene end was trimmed by 0 bases and the J gene end by 1 base; junction bases not matched to a gene: 1. The CDR3 extends over 15 amino acids. CDR3 protein: CAISESGQGNTEAFF. CDR3 coding DNA: TGTGCCATCAGTGAGTCTGGACAGGGGAACACTGAAGCTTTCTTT.

The chain is built from TRBV6-6 and TRBJ2-7, with TRBD1 as a possible D gene (6 bases). The CDR3 totals 14 residues. The germline gives CDR1 MNHNY, CDR2 SVGAGI (reference sequence). Between the trimmed V and J ends, which lost 3 bases and 1 base, there was a span of 10 bases. This CDR3 reads CASSYGRGSYEQYF. The CDR3 coding sequence is TGTGCCAGCAGTTATGGCAGGGGTTCCTACGAGCAGTACTTC.

V is TRBV2 and J is TRBJ1-4; TRBD1 might be the D (5 bases). The CDR3 runs 14 residues. Germline V CDR1 and CDR2: SNHLY, FYNNEI. Trimming left V 7 bases short and J 13 bases short, with 22 bases between. CDR3 sequence (DNA): TGTGCCAGCAACCCGGGACTAGGGTTTTTAGGACTGTTTTTT. Amino acids: CASNPGLGFLGLFF.

V and J are TRBV7-6 and TRBJ1-1; no definite D call. CDR3 size: 15 residues. Germline V gene lookup returns CDR1 SGHVS and CDR2 FNYEAQ. Deletions cut 5 bases from V and 5 bases from J, with 18 bases between. CDR3 coding DNA: TGTGCCAGCAGCGCAAACGTGGGCCCATATACTGAAGCTTTCTTT. Translation gives CASSANVGPYTEAFF.

This clone has just a few counts. This chain links TRBV25-1 with TRBJ1-2; D is uncertain. The CDR3 has 14 amino acids. The V gene lost 4 bases and the J gene lost 6 bases, with 15 bases spanning the gap. CDR1 is MGHDK, CDR2 SYGVNS, per germline. For the CDR3, the DNA is TGTGCCAGCAGTGCTCAGTGGCCGACGGATGGCTACACCTTC. It encodes CASSAQWPTDGYTF.

The V gene is TRBV20-1, the J gene TRBJ2-1, with D maybe TRBD2 (6 bases). This CDR3 has 11 residues. V lost 6 bases to trimming and J lost 13 bases, with 16 bases between them. In germline, CDR1 is DFQATT, CDR2 SNEGSKA (reference sequence). The CDR3 loop reads CSATGGPAQFF. The CDR3 DNA sequence: TGCAGTGCAACCGGGGGACCAGCTCAGTTCTTC.

The chain carries TRBV1 and TRBJ1-2. TRBV1 is classified as a pseudogene. The CDR3 sequence is 17 residues long. CDR3 nucleotides: TGCACCAGCAGTGACGACAGAACAAACAGACTAACCTATGGCTACACCTTC. Translation: CTSSDDRTNRLTYGYTF.

This clone was observed a handful of times. At one end, the junction sequence differs from germline, possibly due to a read error. The chain employs TRBV7-3 and TRBJ1-1, with 7 positions matching TRBD1. CDR1 is SGHTA, CDR2 FQGTGA, per germline. The CDR3 spans 14 residues. In DNA form, the CDR3 reads TGTGCCAGCAGCCTAACAGGGGTGAACACTGAAGCTTTCTTT. As protein: CASSLTGVNTEAFF.

The gene calls are TRBV2 and TRBJ1-1; a possible D gene is TRBD1 (6 bases). CDR1 SNHLY and CDR2 FYNNEI come from the germline V gene. The CDR3 totals 13 residues. V was clipped by 10 bases and J by 4 bases, with 16 bases between them. CDR3 bases: TGTGCCACCGCGAGGGGGGAGTCCACTGAAGCTTTCTTT. Its protein is CATARGESTEAFF.

This clone was detected once. The chain combines TRBV4-1 with TRBJ2-7; weak D call: TRBD2 (6 bases). CDR1 and CDR2 from the germline V gene are MGHRA and YSYEKL. CDR3 length equals 15 residues. Trimming removed 0 bases at V and 7 bases at J, with 16 bases between. The CDR3 DNA reads TGCGCCAGCAGCCAAGATAGCGGTGGGTTCGGGGAGCAGTACTTC. This gives the protein CASSQDSGGFGEQYF.

The V gene is TRBV5-1, the J gene TRBJ1-2; D is uncertain. Trimming shortened V by 0 bases and J by 1 base, and 7 bases separated the two germline ends. Germline V gives CDR1 SGHRS, CDR2 YFSETQ. There are 14 residues in the CDR3. The DNA of the CDR3 is TGCGCCAGCAGCTTGGACGAGAATAACTATGGCTACACCTTC. This sequence encodes CASSLDENNYGYTF.

This rearrangement joins TRBV19 to TRBJ2-7; TRBD1 might be the D (5 bases). Germline V gives CDR1 LNHDA, CDR2 SQIVND (reference sequence). The V and J ends lost 6 bases and 1 base respectively, with 16 bases between them. The CDR3 is made up of 15 amino acids. CDR3 nucleotides: TGTGCCAGTAGGAGGAACGGTCAGGGTTCCTACGAGCAGTACTTC. It is translated as CASRRNGQGSYEQYF.

The gene calls are TRBV4-3 and TRBJ1-5, with D possibly TRBD1 on 6 matching bases. Trimming stripped 3 bases from V and 0 bases from J, with 9 bases between. CDR1 LGHNA and CDR2 YSLEER come from the germline V gene. The CDR3 totals 15 residues. The CDR3 region is CASSQDRNSNQPQHF. For the CDR3, the DNA is TGCGCCAGCAGCCAGGACAGAAATAGCAATCAGCCCCAGCATTTT.

The gene calls are TRBV5-1 and TRBJ2-7; the match to TRBD1 covers 7 bases. Germline CDR1 and CDR2: SGHRS and YFSETQ. The CDR3 length is 14 residues. V lost 7 bases to trimming and J lost 0 bases; unmatched junction nucleotides: 7. CDR3 bases: TGCGCCAGCGGGCAGGGGGATGCCTCCTACGAGCAGTACTTC. This gives the protein CASGQGDASYEQYF.

V is TRBV18 and J is TRBJ2-1; weak D call: TRBD1 (5 bases). The V end lost 4 bases, the J end lost 5 bases, and 9 bases lay between the germline ends. Looked up from germline, CDR1 is KGHSH and CDR2 is LQKENI. The CDR3 spans 13 residues. CDR3 amino acids: CASSQNRNNEQFF. The CDR3 DNA reads TGTGCCAGCTCACAGAACAGGAACAATGAGCAGTTCTTC.

V usage is TRBV25-1 and J usage is TRBJ1-6; no clear D. V lost 1 base to trimming and J lost 5 bases, with 3 bases between them. This CDR3 has 13 residues. Germline loops: CDR1 MGHDK, CDR2 SYGVNS. The CDR3 coding sequence is TGTGCCAGCAGTGAATCCGATAATTCACCCCTCCACTTT. Its protein is CASSESDNSPLHF.

This chain connects TRBV29-1 to TRBJ1-1, with TRBD1 identical over 7 bases. Germline-derived CDR1 and CDR2 are SQVTM and ANQGSEA. With 0 bases clipped from V and 4 bases from J, the junction kept 5 bases outside the gene matches. This CDR3 has 14 residues. This chain's CDR3 is CSVEDRQGRTEAFF. DNA of the CDR3: TGCAGCGTTGAAGATCGACAGGGTCGCACTGAAGCTTTCTTT. The whole variable domain, filled in from reference TRBV29-1 and TRBJ1-1, reads SAVISQKPSRDICQRGTSLTIQCQVDSQVTMMFWYRQQPGQSLTLIATANQGSEATYESGFVIDKFPISRPNLTFSTLTVSNMSPEDSSIYLCSVEDRQGRTEAFFGQGTRLTVV.

The J gene is TRBJ2-7, the V gene TRBV9; 9 nucleotides align to TRBD1. The CDR3 length is 14 residues. Germline V gives CDR1 SGDLS, CDR2 YYNGEE. V shed 3 bases and J 5 bases; nucleotides not matched to a gene: 6. In nucleotides, the CDR3 is TGTGCCAGCAGCGCATGGGACAGGGAGGACGAGCAGTACTTC. The encoded protein is CASSAWDREDEQYF.

The table lists this clone with a count of one. The chain carries TRBV18 and TRBJ2-7; TRBD1 aligns across 8 bases. Germline trimming cut 3 bases from V and 5 bases from J; bases unmatched to any gene: 18. The CDR3 covers 18 residues. The germline V gene has CDR1 KGHSH and CDR2 LQKENI. CDR3 bases: TGTGCCAGCTCACCCGGCGCAGGGGGCGAGCGAGTTGTCGACGAGCAGTACTTC. This encodes CASSPGAGGERVVDEQYF.

J is TRBJ1-6 and V is TRBV5-1; D not resolved. Trimming took off 1 base at V and 8 bases at J, with 13 bases between the two ends. This CDR3 is 15 amino acids long. Germline V lookup: CDR1 SGHRS, CDR2 YFSETQ. CDR3 residues: CASSLYVGEDSPLHF. The CDR3 region has the DNA TGCGCCAGCAGCTTGTATGTGGGCGAGGATTCACCCCTCCACTTT.

The chain uses TRBV29-1 and TRBJ2-3, with D possibly matching TRBD1 (5 bases). The CDR3 extends over 15 amino acids. Per the germline V gene, CDR1 is SQVTM and CDR2 is ANQGSEA. With 4 bases removed from V and 0 bases from J, the gap between germline ends came to 14 bases. The CDR3 coding sequence is TGCAGCGTTGTGTGGGGCCCTCTCAGCACAGATACGCAGTATTTT. The encoded protein is CSVVWGPLSTDTQYF.

This chain joins TRBV5-1 and TRBJ2-1, with TRBD2 matching 9 bases. The CDR3 spans 17 residues. Germline V gene sequence: CDR1 SGHRS, CDR2 YFSETQ. After removal of 4 bases from V and 8 bases from J, the junction contained 16 bases not matched to a gene. DNA for the CDR3: TGCGCCAGCAGCCCGTCTGGCGGGGGGGGTTCCATCCATGAGCAGTTCTTC. It specifies CASSPSGGGGSIHEQFF.

The V call is TRBV2, the J call TRBJ1-1; D is possibly TRBD1 (5 bases). The V gene lost 5 bases and the J gene lost 4 bases, with 14 bases spanning the gap. The CDR3 is 14 amino acids. The germline CDR1 and CDR2 sequences are SNHLY and FYNNEI. CDR3 nucleotide sequence: TGTGCCAGCAGTAACAGGTTAAAGAGCACTGAAGCTTTCTTT. Amino acid sequence: CASSNRLKSTEAFF.

The chain has TRBV5-1 and TRBJ1-1, with D unclear. Germline V gives CDR1 SGHRS, CDR2 YFSETQ. V was cut by 5 bases and J by 10 bases, with 15 bases left in between. This CDR3 has 12 residues. The CDR3 spells CASSSHYSGAFF. The DNA for the CDR3 is TGCGCCAGCAGTTCACATTATAGTGGAGCTTTCTTT.

The chain couples TRBV2 to TRBJ2-3; D unresolved. With 5 bases removed from V and 4 bases from J, the gap between germline ends came to 13 bases. The CDR3 length is 14 residues. The germline V gene has CDR1 SNHLY and CDR2 FYNNEI. The DNA of the CDR3 is TGTGCCAGCAGTCCTTCACCTCGGGCAGATACGCAGTATTTT. Its translation is CASSPSPRADTQYF.

This chain connects TRBV19 to TRBJ1-2; the D gene is possibly TRBD1 (6 bases). V lost 4 bases to trimming and J lost 8 bases, with 14 bases between them. CDR3 size: 13 residues. Germline V gene data show CDR1 as LNHDA and CDR2 as SQIVND (reference sequence). The CDR3 DNA reads as TGTGCCAGTAGTACGGCGGGGGCGCGAGGCTACACCTTC. As protein: CASSTAGARGYTF.

This clone was seen a handful of times. The rearrangement uses TRBV23-1 and TRBJ2-5; 7 nucleotides match TRBD1. TRBV23-1 is placed among ORFs of uncertain function. Trimming at V came to 3 bases and at J to 2 bases, leaving 3 bases not matched to a gene. CDR3 length equals 14 residues. The CDR3 protein is CASSHLGQQETQYF. As DNA, the CDR3 is TGCGCCAGCAGTCATTTGGGACAGCAAGAGACCCAGTACTTC.

The chain employs TRBV29-1 and TRBJ2-7; D gene unclear. Trimming removed 4 bases at V and 2 bases at J, with 9 bases between. Looked up from germline, CDR1 is SQVTM and CDR2 is ANQGSEA. The CDR3 loop spans 12 amino acids. CDR3 sequence: CSVVGEPYEQYF. In DNA form, the CDR3 reads TGCAGCGTTGTAGGTGAACCCTACGAGCAGTACTTC.

The CDR3 here is CASSRRVSSGNTIYF. CDR3 DNA: TGTGCCAGCAGCCGCAGGGTTAGCTCTGGAAACACCATATATTTT. J is TRBJ1-3 and V is TRBV5-8; the D gene is possibly TRBD1 (5 bases). CDR1 and CDR2 from the germline V gene are SGHTS and YDEGEE. CDR3 length: 15 residues. V lost 4 bases and J 0 bases, leaving 11 bases between the germline ends.